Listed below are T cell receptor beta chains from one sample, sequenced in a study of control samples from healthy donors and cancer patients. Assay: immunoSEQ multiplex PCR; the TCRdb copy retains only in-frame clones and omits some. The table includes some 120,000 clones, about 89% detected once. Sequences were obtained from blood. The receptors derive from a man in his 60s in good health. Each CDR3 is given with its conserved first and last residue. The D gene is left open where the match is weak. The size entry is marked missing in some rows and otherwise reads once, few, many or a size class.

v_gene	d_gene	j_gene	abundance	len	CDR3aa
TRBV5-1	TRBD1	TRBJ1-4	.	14	CASSQGTDNEKLFF
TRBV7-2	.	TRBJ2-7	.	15	CASSSDRSRAYEQYF
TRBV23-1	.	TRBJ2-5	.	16	CASSQSETNDQETQYF
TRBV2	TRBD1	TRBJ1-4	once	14	CASRLDRVKEKLFF
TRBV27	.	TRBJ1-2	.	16	CASSSGQKNSNYGYTF
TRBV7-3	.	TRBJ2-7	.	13	CASSSDGGSEQYF
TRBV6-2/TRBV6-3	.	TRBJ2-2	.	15	CASSKGQANTGELFF
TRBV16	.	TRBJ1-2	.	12	CASSQLDNGYTF
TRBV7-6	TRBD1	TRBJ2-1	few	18	CASSKTGTGVLVFNEQFF
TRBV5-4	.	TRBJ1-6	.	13	CASSTEQGSPLHF
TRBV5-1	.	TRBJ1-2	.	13	CASSLVPGYGYTF
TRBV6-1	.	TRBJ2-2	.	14	CASSETANTGELFF
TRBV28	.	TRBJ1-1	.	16	CASNLRSGVGSTEAFF
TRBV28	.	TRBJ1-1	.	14	CASSFGSGATEAFF
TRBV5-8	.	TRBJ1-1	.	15	CASSLGGAEVTSTFF
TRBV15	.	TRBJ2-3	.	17	CATSSSRQGRGTDTQYF
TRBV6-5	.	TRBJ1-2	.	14	CASRPPGQGHVFTF
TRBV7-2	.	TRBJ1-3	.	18	CASSLALRESYSGNTIYF
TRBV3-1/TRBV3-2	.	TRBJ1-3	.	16	CASSQAPRGLVDTIYF
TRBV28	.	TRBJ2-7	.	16	CASSLLPGLNSYEQYF
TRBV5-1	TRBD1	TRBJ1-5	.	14	CASSLGQANQPQHF
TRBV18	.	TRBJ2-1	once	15	CASALSGTQNNEQFF
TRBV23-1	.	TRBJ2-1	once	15	CASSHQSPHGNEQFF
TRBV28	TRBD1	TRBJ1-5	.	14	CASSWGQVNQPQHF
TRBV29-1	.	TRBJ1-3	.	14	CSVEAGNSGNTIYF
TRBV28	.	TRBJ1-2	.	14	CASSRGTLNYGYTF
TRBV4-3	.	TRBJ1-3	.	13	CASSQGRGDTIYF
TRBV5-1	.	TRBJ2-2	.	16	CASSSLVGGNTGELFF
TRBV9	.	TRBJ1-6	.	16	CASSGDGSSYNSPLHF
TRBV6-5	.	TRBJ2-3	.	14	CASSWLTDTDTQYF
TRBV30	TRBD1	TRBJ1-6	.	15	CAWSVMGTGESPLHF
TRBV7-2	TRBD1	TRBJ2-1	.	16	CASSRGRDRVNNEQFF
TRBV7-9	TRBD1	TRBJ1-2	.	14	CASSLEQGAYGYTF
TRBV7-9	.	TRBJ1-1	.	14	CASSFQNLGTEAFF
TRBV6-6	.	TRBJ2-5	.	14	CASSYSRGGETQYF
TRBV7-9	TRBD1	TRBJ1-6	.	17	CASSFPGGTAFNSPLHF
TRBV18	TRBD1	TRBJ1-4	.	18	CASSPLDRGFGTNEKLFF
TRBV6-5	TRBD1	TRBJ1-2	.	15	CASSFGQGGDYGYTF
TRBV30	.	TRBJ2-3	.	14	CACSEGGGTDTQYF
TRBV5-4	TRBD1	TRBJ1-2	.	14	CASSGQGAGYGYTF
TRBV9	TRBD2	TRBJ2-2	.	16	CASSVGSGGSTGELFF
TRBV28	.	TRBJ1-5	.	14	CASSPLGEREPQHF
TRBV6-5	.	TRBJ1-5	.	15	CASSRGTYSNQPQHF
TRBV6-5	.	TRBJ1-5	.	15	CASSRTLGSNQPQHF
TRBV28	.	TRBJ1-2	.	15	CASRYDTGNLYGYTF
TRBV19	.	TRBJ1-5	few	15	CASRQDLSPNQPQHF
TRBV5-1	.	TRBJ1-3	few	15	CASSPTAYSGNTIYF
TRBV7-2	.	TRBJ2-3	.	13	CASSLQDTDTQYF
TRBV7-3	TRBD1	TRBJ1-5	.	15	CASSLRTGPNQPQHF
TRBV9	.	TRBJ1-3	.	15	CASSVEGSSGNTIYF
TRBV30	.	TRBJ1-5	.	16	CAWSVRGANSNQPQHF
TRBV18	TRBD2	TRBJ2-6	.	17	CASSPIRGGAGANVLTF